The 26 T cell receptor beta chains below come from one sample, sequenced in a study of STAT3 mutations in large granular lymphocyte leukemia. Regarding the study as a whole: In T-cell large granular lymphocyte leukemia, about half of patients showed multiple immunodominant subclonotypes.

These receptors have no identified antigens. Produced via immunoSEQ multiplex PCR; TCRdb's table is partial and in-frame only. The sample yields tens of thousands of clones, 94% seen once. What was sequenced was peripheral blood mononuclear cells. The receptors come from a man aged 40-55 years with T-cell large granular lymphocyte leukemia. Some clones in this sample may be carry-over from other donors' samples.

This rearrangement joins TRBV7-8 to TRBJ2-3; TRBD2 matches 8 bases. CDR3 length equals 16 residues. Germline assignment: CDR1 SGHVS and CDR2 FQNEAQ. The junction had 10 bases not matched to a gene; V was cut back by 5 bases and J by 3 bases. CDR3 coding DNA: TGTGCCAGCAGCCCCAGGGCGGGGGGCGTGACAGATACGCAGTATTTT. Translation: CASSPRAGGVTDTQYF. The full variable domain, its missing parts supplied by reference TRBV7-8 and TRBJ2-3, is GAGVSQSPRYKVAKRGQDVALRCDPISGHVSLFWYQQALGQGPEFLTYFQNEAQLDKSGLPSDRFFAERPEGSVSTLKIQRTQQEDSAVYLCASSPRAGGVTDTQYFGPGTRLTVL.

J is TRBJ2-2 and V is TRBV10-3; D could derive from TRBD1 or TRBD2 (5 bases each). The CDR3 has 19 residues. Per the germline V gene, CDR1 is ENHRY and CDR2 is SYGVKD. V lost 6 bases and J 6 bases, leaving 29 bases between the germline ends. This chain's CDR3 is CAIRLEFGGTKGSPGELFF. Written as DNA, the CDR3 is TGTGCCATCAGATTAGAGTTCGGTGGGACCAAAGGTAGTCCCGGGGAGCTGTTTTTT.

This clone showed up just once. The V and J genes are TRBV7-9 and TRBJ1-5; D may be TRBD1 (5 bases). The CDR3 spans 14 residues. Germline CDR1 SEHNR, CDR2 FQNEAQ (reference sequence). Between the trimmed V and J ends, which lost 10 bases and 0 bases, there was a span of 13 bases. In DNA, the CDR3 is TGTGCCACCGGGACTTCGAATAGCAATCAGCCCCAGCATTTT. Translation: CATGTSNSNQPQHF.

The chain uses TRBV5-1 and TRBJ2-7, with TRBD1 matching over 10 bases. Germline V gene data show CDR1 as SGHRS and CDR2 as YFSETQ. V was pared by 4 bases and J by 3 bases, with 7 bases of the junction left unmatched. The CDR3 spans 15 residues. In nucleotides, the CDR3 is TGCGCCAGCAGCGCCTGGACAGGGGGTCTCTACGAGCAGTACTTC. This codes for CASSAWTGGLYEQYF.

The rearrangement uses TRBV7-9 and TRBJ1-5, with TRBD1 matching 7 bases. Germline loops: CDR1 SEHNR, CDR2 FQNEAQ (reference sequence). V gave up 4 bases and J gave up 7 bases; unmatched junction bases: 4. The CDR3 length is 13 residues. CDR3 sequence reads: CASSSGQFQPQHF. DNA of the CDR3: TGTGCCAGCAGCTCGGGACAGTTCCAGCCCCAGCATTTT. Full variable domain (outside the CDR3, taken from reference TRBV7-9 and TRBJ1-5): DTGVSQNPRHKITKRGQNVTFRCDPISEHNRLYWYRQTLGQGPEFLTYFQNEAQLEKSRLLSDRFSAERPKGSFSTLEIQRTEQGDSAMYLCASSSGQFQPQHFGDGTRLSIL.

This rearrangement joins TRBV11-1 to TRBJ2-3, with 13 bases aligning to TRBD2. The germline gives CDR1 SGHAT, CDR2 FQDESV (reference sequence). The CDR3 length is 16 residues. The J segment lost 2 bases and the V segment lost 5 bases, leaving 4 bases of the junction unmatched. Here the CDR3 reads CASSRLAGGLTDTQYF. DNA for the CDR3: TGTGCCAGCAGCAGACTAGCGGGGGGCCTCACAGATACGCAGTATTTT.

The genes are TRBV2 and TRBJ2-7, with a possible D match to TRBD1 (6 bases). The CDR3 spans 12 residues. CDR1 and CDR2 from the germline V gene are SNHLY and FYNNEI. V lost 5 bases to trimming and J lost 5 bases, with 10 bases between them. In nucleotides, the CDR3 is TGTGCCAGCAGTCAGGACAGCAACGAGCAGTACTTC. Protein product: CASSQDSNEQYF.

The chain carries TRBV14 and TRBJ1-3; no reliable D call. Germline CDR1 reads SGHDN; CDR2 reads FVKESK. The CDR3 contains 13 residues. V was shortened by 1 base and J by 4 bases, with 5 bases between the two germline ends. The CDR3 loop is CASSQAAGNTIYF. CDR3 in DNA: TGTGCCAGCAGCCAAGCAGCCGGAAACACCATATATTTT.

V gene TRBV6-5 combines with J gene TRBJ1-6; D gene unclear. Germline loops: CDR1 MNHEY, CDR2 SVGAGI. Trimming left V 6 bases short and J 5 bases short, with 11 bases between. The CDR3 contains 14 residues. The CDR3 nucleotides are TGTGCCAGCAGCCCCCGGGGTGATAATTCACCCCTCCACTTT. This gives the protein CASSPRGDNSPLHF.

This rearrangement joins TRBV20-1 to TRBJ1-2; no clear D. The CDR3 covers 11 residues. Per germline, CDR1 DFQATT and CDR2 SNEGSKA (reference sequence). V was clipped by 2 bases and J by 5 bases, with 6 bases between them. CDR3 loop: CSARLAYGYTF. In DNA, the CDR3 is TGCAGTGCTAGATTGGCTTATGGCTACACCTTC.

This sequence joins TRBV4-3 and TRBJ1-6; D unclear. This CDR3 region has 12 residues. Germline values: CDR1 LGHNA, CDR2 YSLEER. V was trimmed by 3 bases and J by 6 bases, leaving 3 bases between them. The CDR3 loop is CASSQGNSPLHF. As DNA, the CDR3 is TGCGCCAGCAGCCAGGGTAATTCACCCCTCCACTTT.

This chain uses TRBV11-3 with TRBJ1-1, with D uncertain. V lost 1 base, J lost 7 bases, and 7 bases lay in between. Germline V lookup: CDR1 SGHNT, CDR2 YENEEA. This CDR3 is 12 amino acids long. The CDR3 loop is CASSLGTDEAFF. In DNA form, the CDR3 reads TGTGCCAGCAGCTTAGGCACAGATGAAGCTTTCTTT.

This clone has just one count. V and J are TRBV7-9 and TRBJ2-7, with 8 positions matching TRBD2. Germline assignment: CDR1 SEHNR and CDR2 FQNEAQ (reference sequence). The length of the CDR3 is 15 residues. V trimming: 1 base; J trimming: 3 bases; junction bases outside the gene matches: 5. CDR3 sequence (DNA): TGTGCCAGCAGCTTAGTAGGTAGCGGGATCTACGAGCAGTACTTC. Translation: CASSLVGSGIYEQYF.

The chain recombines TRBV4-1 with TRBJ2-7; 11 bases fit TRBD1. The V segment lost 0 bases and the J segment 9 bases; nucleotides outside the gene matches: 7. Germline CDR1 reads MGHRA; CDR2 reads YSYEKL. The length of the CDR3 is 15 residues. The CDR3 sequence is CASSQDSRDRGVQYF. The CDR3 bases are TGCGCCAGCAGCCAAGATTCGAGGGACAGGGGGGTGCAGTACTTC.

This chain joins TRBV5-1 and TRBJ1-1; D unclear. The V end lost 5 bases, the J end lost 2 bases, and 16 bases lay between the germline ends. Per the germline V gene, CDR1 is SGHRS and CDR2 is YFSETQ. The CDR3 loop spans 15 amino acids. The CDR3 nucleotides are TGCGCCAGCAGTCCTCAATCCTTTTCCAACACTGAAGCTTTCTTT. Translation: CASSPQSFSNTEAFF.

The gene calls are TRBV4-3 and TRBJ1-2, with a weak D call TRBD1 (5 bases). V lost 0 bases, J lost 8 bases, and 13 bases lay in between. CDR1 and CDR2 (germline): LGHNA, YSLEER. CDR3 length: 14 amino acids. In DNA form, the CDR3 reads TGCGCCAGCAGCCAAGACGGGACGGGCAAGGGCTACACCTTC. This codes for CASSQDGTGKGYTF.

V usage is TRBV10-3 and J usage is TRBJ1-6; D remains unclear. This CDR3 spans 14 amino acids. V dropped 10 bases and J dropped 7 bases, with 17 bases sitting between them. CDR1 and CDR2 from the germline V gene are ENHRY and SYGVKD. CDR3 DNA sequence: TGTGCCACCAGAGGCGACATCGAAAATTCACCCCTCCACTTT. Its translation: CATRGDIENSPLHF.

The genes are TRBV4-2 and TRBJ2-2; 15 bases match TRBD2. Germline trimming cut 0 bases from V and 1 base from J; bases unmatched to any gene: 6. This CDR3 region has 20 residues. CDR1 and CDR2 (germline): LGHNA, YNFKEQ. The CDR3 loop reads CASSQEDWTSGGENTGELFF. The CDR3 DNA sequence: TGTGCCAGCAGCCAAGAAGACTGGACTAGCGGGGGGGAGAACACCGGGGAGCTGTTTTTT.

The chain carries TRBV9 and TRBJ2-5, with 7 bases that match TRBD2. Looked up from germline, CDR1 is SGDLS and CDR2 is YYNGEE. The J segment lost 4 bases and the V segment lost 0 bases, leaving 6 bases of the junction unmatched. CDR3 size: 15 residues. The CDR3: CASSVGVGRGETQYF. The CDR3 DNA sequence: TGTGCCAGCAGCGTAGGGGTGGGGAGGGGAGAGACCCAGTACTTC.

V usage is TRBV19 and J usage is TRBJ2-3; possible D gene TRBD1, 5 bases. This CDR3 contains 14 residues. Germline CDR1 is LNHDA and CDR2 is SQIVND (reference sequence). V was cut by 6 bases and J by 3 bases, with 13 bases left in between. CDR3 nucleotide sequence: TGTGCCAGTAGCAGGACAAGGGCAACAGATACGCAGTATTTT. As protein: CASSRTRATDTQYF.

The CDR3 nucleotides are TGCGCCAGCAGCTTGCGCGGGGGGGGTCCGAGTGAGCAGTTCTTC. Translated: CASSLRGGGPSEQFF. This chain joins TRBV5-1 and TRBJ2-1, with 9 bases aligning to TRBD2. Germline V gene lookup returns CDR1 SGHRS and CDR2 YFSETQ. With 1 base clipped from V and 9 bases from J, the junction kept 8 bases outside the gene matches. The CDR3 has 15 residues.

This rearrangement joins TRBV7-9 to TRBJ2-1; TRBD2 might be the D (5 bases). The CDR3 runs 15 residues. V was shortened by 1 base and J by 2 bases, with 9 bases between the two germline ends. Germline V gene lookup returns CDR1 SEHNR and CDR2 FQNEAQ (reference sequence). The CDR3 region is CASSLGSGTYNEQFF. DNA of the CDR3: TGTGCCAGCAGCTTAGGGAGCGGTACCTACAATGAGCAGTTCTTC. The whole variable domain, remainder taken from reference TRBV7-9 and TRBJ2-1, is DTGVSQNPRHKITKRGQNVTFRCDPISEHNRLYWYRQTLGQGPEFLTYFQNEAQLEKSRLLSDRFSAERPKGSFSTLEIQRTEQGDSAMYLCASSLGSGTYNEQFFGPGTRLTVL.

The CDR3 loop reads CASSPGQLSNQPQHF. The CDR3 DNA reads TGTGCCAGCAGTCCAGGACAGCTTAGCAATCAGCCCCAGCATTTT. The chain is built from TRBV27 and TRBJ1-5; possible D gene TRBD1, 6 bases. The V end lost 5 bases, the J end lost 0 bases, and 11 bases lay between the germline ends. CDR3 length: 15 residues. Germline V gene data show CDR1 as MNHEY and CDR2 as SMNVEV (reference sequence).

J is TRBJ1-1 and V is TRBV19, with D possibly TRBD1 on 5 matching bases. Germline values: CDR1 LNHDA, CDR2 SQIVND (reference sequence). The CDR3 loop spans 16 amino acids. V lost 6 bases and J 0 bases, leaving 17 bases between the germline ends. CDR3 loop: CASRGPGTVMNTEAFF. Written as DNA, the CDR3 is TGTGCCAGTAGGGGTCCCGGGACGGTTATGAACACTGAAGCTTTCTTT.

The rearrangement uses TRBV10-3 and TRBJ2-7, with D hard to call. CDR3 length equals 14 residues. Trimming removed 0 bases from V and 5 bases from J, with 11 bases in between. Germline V gene sequence: CDR1 ENHRY, CDR2 SYGVKD. As DNA, the CDR3 is TGTGCCATCAGTGAGTCTACTCAGAAACACGAGCAGTACTTC. Its translation: CAISESTQKHEQYF.

This rearrangement joins TRBV2 to TRBJ2-2; D possibly corresponds to TRBD1 (6 bases). The V and J ends lost 8 bases and 4 bases respectively, with 14 bases between them. Germline CDR1 is SNHLY and CDR2 is FYNNEI. This CDR3 is built from 14 residues. CDR3 residues: CASQQGSGTGELFF. As DNA, the CDR3 is TGTGCCAGCCAACAGGGTTCAGGCACCGGGGAGCTGTTTTTT.